The present entry profiles one T cell receptor beta chain with its context. CDR1 and CDR2 from the germline V gene are MNHNS and SASEGT. The CDR3 runs 14 residues. V shed 5 bases and J shed 0 bases, with 7 bases lying between them. The sample comes from a study of cytomegalovirus exposure and HLA in healthy donors. Primers for the PCR totalled 60 Vbeta and 13 Jbeta. Sequencing used immunoSEQ multiplex PCR; TCRdb keeps in-frame clones, though not all of them. The table lists over 150,000 clones, almost 80% of them singletons. The clonotype originates from a woman between 18 and 29 years old in good health and CMV-seronegative. The chain links TRBV6-1 to TRBJ2-2; possibly TRBD2 for D (5 bases). Sequenced input: PBMCs. CDR3 DNA sequence: TGTGCCAGCAGTCAGACTACGAACACCGGGGAGCTGTTTTTT. Protein sequence: CASSQTTNTGELFF.